This T cell receptor beta chain emerged from a study of T cells in Graves' hyperthyroidism and ophthalmopathy. This clonotype came up a few times. The CDR3 spans 14 residues. Germline V lookup: CDR1 MNHEY, CDR2 SVGAGI. Trimming took 3 bases from V and 5 from J, leaving 11 bases between them. TCR beta CDR3 regions were amplified from RNA transcripts. Initially, a first-round RT-PCR of the TCR CDR3 employed the HTBI primer set. MiXCR, applied by TCRdb to the multiplex PCR reads, yields one record per CDR3 protein. The data hold around 700,000 distinct CDR3 sequences, with around a sixth observed a single time.

The chain employs TRBV6-5 and TRBJ1-5; the D is unclear. The sequence derives from a woman in her forties or fifties with Graves' hyperthyroidism that later progressed to Graves' ophthalmopathy. The specimen was blood. CDR3 amino acids: CASSYIPGDQPQHF. The CDR3 bases are TGTGCCAGCAGTTATATCCCTGGCGATCAGCCCCAGCATTTT.